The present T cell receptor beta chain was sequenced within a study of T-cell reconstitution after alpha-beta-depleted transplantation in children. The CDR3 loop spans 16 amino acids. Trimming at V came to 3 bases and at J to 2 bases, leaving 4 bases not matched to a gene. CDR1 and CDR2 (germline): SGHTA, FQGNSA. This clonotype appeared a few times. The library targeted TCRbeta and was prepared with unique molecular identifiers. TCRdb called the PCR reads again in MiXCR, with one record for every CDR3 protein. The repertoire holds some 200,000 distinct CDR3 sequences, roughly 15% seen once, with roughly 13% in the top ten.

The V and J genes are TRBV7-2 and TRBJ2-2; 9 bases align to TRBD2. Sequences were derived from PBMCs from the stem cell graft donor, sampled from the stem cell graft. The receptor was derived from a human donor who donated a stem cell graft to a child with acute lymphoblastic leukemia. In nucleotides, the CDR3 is TGTGCCAGCAGCTTCCGGACTAGCGTAAACACCGGGGAGCTGTTTTTT. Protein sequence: CASSFRTSVNTGELFF.